This T cell receptor (beta chain) was retrieved from a study of blood T cell repertoires in COVID-19. Overall study: Both acute and convalescent COVID-19 samples were obtained from the United States, Italy and Spain. T cells, B-cell-depleted T cells, or PBMCs supplied cDNA or gDNA.

In the study's own analysis: Reference gene primer amplification in the assay estimated nucleated cell counts. TCRdb keeps only in-frame clones here, not all; method: immunoSEQ multiplex PCR. The V and J calls and the clone size are those of that table, but D and trimming were determined from the DNA. Altogether 95,000 to 150,000 clones are present, 86% being singletons, with the ten largest covering roughly 4.7%. Trimming took off 5 bases at V and 1 base at J, with 11 bases between the two ends. Germline CDR1 and CDR2: GTSNPN and SVGIG (reference sequence). The CDR3 consists of 13 residues. The receptor was derived from a man aged 40-49 years with acute or convalescent COVID-19. This chain links TRBV30 with TRBJ1-1; possibly TRBD1 for D (5 bases). Material: peripheral blood. The CDR3 spells CAWGGLTNTEAFF. As DNA, the CDR3 is TGTGCCTGGGGGGGACTGACGAACACTGAAGCTTTCTTT. The whole variable domain, filled in from reference TRBV30 and TRBJ1-1, reads SQTIHQWPATLVQPVGSPLSLECTVEGTSNPNLYWYRQAAGRGLQLLFYSVGIGQISSEVPQNLSASRPQDRQFILSSKKLLLSDSGFYLCAWGGLTNTEAFFGQGTRLTVV.